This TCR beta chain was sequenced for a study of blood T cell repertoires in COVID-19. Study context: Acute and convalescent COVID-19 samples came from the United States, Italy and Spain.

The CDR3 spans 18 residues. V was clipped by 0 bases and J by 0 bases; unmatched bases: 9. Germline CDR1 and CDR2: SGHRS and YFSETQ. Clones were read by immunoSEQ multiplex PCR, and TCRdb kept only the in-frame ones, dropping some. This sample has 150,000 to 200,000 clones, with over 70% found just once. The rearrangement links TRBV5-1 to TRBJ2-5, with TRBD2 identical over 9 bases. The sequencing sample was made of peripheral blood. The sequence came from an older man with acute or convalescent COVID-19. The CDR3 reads CASSLASGGGVHQETQYF. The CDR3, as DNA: TGCGCCAGCAGCTTGGCCTCGGGCGGGGGGGTCCACCAAGAGACCCAGTACTTC.